This T cell receptor (beta chain) was found in a study of Ad26.COV2.S vaccination and SARS-CoV-2 variants. Overall study context: Participant was drawn from the COV1001 Ad26.COV2.S trial arm. Dosing was one shot or two shots 56 days apart.

Points from the study as a whole: Reported findings describe substantial breadth in spike-specific CD8+ and CD4+ T cell responses following vaccination. It was found that vaccine and placebo recipients had similar non-spike TCR breadth.

Treatment reported: over 15 received Ad26.COV2.S at low or high dose, single or two shots; roughly five received placebo; per-sample allocation not given. Day 63 following the first vaccine or placebo injection was when the samples were taken. A word on this clone: Its cognate antigen is unknown.

Trimming took 0 bases from V and 4 from J, leaving 13 bases between them. Germline V gives CDR1 SGHAT, CDR2 FQNNGV. The CDR3 loop spans 16 amino acids. Generated by immunoSEQ multiplex PCR, the TCRdb table keeps only in-frame clones and is missing some. The sample includes about 680,000 clones, around 92% of them seen just once. This chain uses TRBV11-2 with TRBJ2-1; maybe TRBD1 (6 bases). The sequenced sample was peripheral blood, obtained in a trial of Ad26.COV2.S vaccine versus placebo. The receptor comes from a person aged 18-65 years who received the Ad26.COV2.S COVID-19 vaccine or a placebo. In DNA form, the CDR3 reads TGTGCCAGCAGCTTAGACTCAGGGGTCACTTACAATGAGCAGTTCTTC. This gives the protein CASSLDSGVTYNEQFF.